Shown below are 28 T cell receptor beta chains from a single sample sequenced in a study of cytomegalovirus exposure and HLA in healthy donors. The table came from immunoSEQ multiplex PCR; TCRdb's copy has only in-frame clones and leaves some out. Counted here are approximately 230,000 clones, more than 75% occurring once; the ten biggest clones make up 9.5% to 15%. The sequencing sample was made of PBMCs. These receptors originate from a man between 18 and 35 years old in good health and CMV-seropositive.

The J gene is TRBJ2-1, the V gene TRBV5-4, with 15 bases that match TRBD2. J was trimmed by 10 bases and V by 4 bases; bases with no gene match: 6. This CDR3 is built from 15 residues. CDR1 is SGHNT and CDR2 is YYREEE in the germline V gene (reference sequence). The CDR3 DNA reads as TGTGCCAGCAGCCTGGAAGGGACTAGCGGGAGGGAGCAGTTCTTC. It specifies CASSLEGTSGREQFF. Using reference TRBV5-4 and TRBJ2-1 for the parts outside the CDR3, the full variable domain is ETGVTQSPTHLIKTRGQQVTLRCSSQSGHNTVSWYQQALGQGPQFIFQYYREEENGRGNFPPRFSGLQFPNYSSELNVNALELDDSALYLCASSLEGTSGREQFFGPGTRLTVL.

The chain joins TRBV7-9 to TRBJ2-3, with D possibly TRBD1 on 5 matching bases. The CDR3 extends over 13 amino acids. Germline CDR1 is SEHNR and CDR2 is FQNEAQ (reference sequence). Trimming pared 4 bases from V and 2 bases from J, leaving 7 bases between. The CDR3 is CASSSTVTDTQYF. The CDR3 DNA follows: TGTGCCAGCAGCTCGACAGTCACAGATACGCAGTATTTT.

J is TRBJ2-7 and V is TRBV5-4; TRBD2 matches at 9 bases. Germline assignment: CDR1 SGHNT and CDR2 YYREEE (reference sequence). V shed 2 bases and J 5 bases; nucleotides not matched to a gene: 14. This CDR3 has 17 residues. CDR3 nucleotide sequence: TGTGCCAGCAGCTTATTATGGGCGCGGGAGGGGACCAACGAGCAGTACTTC. This codes for CASSLLWAREGTNEQYF.

The chain links TRBV6-5 to TRBJ2-3; D unresolved. The CDR3 runs 13 residues. Germline V lookup: CDR1 MNHEY, CDR2 SVGAGI. Trimming stripped 0 bases from V and 6 bases from J, with 7 bases between. DNA of the CDR3: TGTGCCAGCAGTTACTCGAAGGTGGATACGCAGTATTTT. Protein product: CASSYSKVDTQYF.

This chain links TRBV27 with TRBJ1-5, with 10 bases lining up with TRBD1. Germline CDR1 is MNHEY and CDR2 is SMNVEV (reference sequence). The CDR3 is 16 residues long. Trimming cost V 6 bases and J 1 base; bases outside gene matches: 6. The CDR3 here is CASRRTGGRSNQPQHF. CDR3 sequence (DNA): TGTGCCAGCAGAAGGACAGGGGGAAGGAGCAATCAGCCCCAGCATTTT.

The rearrangement joins TRBV11-3 to TRBJ2-3; D might be TRBD2 (5 bases). V lost 3 bases and J 3 bases, leaving 7 bases between the germline ends. CDR3 length: 13 residues. Germline lookup yields CDR1 SGHNT and CDR2 YENEEA. The CDR3 loop is CASSFERTDTQYF. The DNA of the CDR3 is TGTGCCAGCAGCTTCGAGCGGACAGATACGCAGTATTTT.

The chain uses TRBV19 and TRBJ1-2; D might be TRBD1 (6 bases). Per germline, CDR1 LNHDA and CDR2 SQIVND (reference sequence). V dropped 6 bases and J dropped 8 bases, with 25 bases sitting between them. The CDR3 has 16 residues. CDR3 sequence: CASSRGRDRGIGGYTF. The CDR3 DNA is TGTGCCAGTAGCAGGGGCCGGGACCGGGGAATTGGGGGCTACACCTTC.

This chain uses TRBV7-3 with TRBJ2-2; D is uncertain. The V end was cut by 2 bases, the J end by 0 bases, with 10 bases between. The CDR3 covers 16 residues. Looked up from germline, CDR1 is SGHTA and CDR2 is FQGTGA. The CDR3 DNA reads TGTGCCAGCAGCTTAGGGGATGGGACGAACACCGGGGAGCTGTTTTTT. This encodes CASSLGDGTNTGELFF.

This chain joins TRBV19 and TRBJ2-7; TRBD2 matches 10 bases. The CDR3 totals 13 residues. Germline V gene sequence: CDR1 LNHDA, CDR2 SQIVND (reference sequence). With V trimmed by 4 bases and J by 10 bases, 7 bases remained unmatched. The CDR3 protein is CASSNGLAAIQYF. For the CDR3, the DNA is TGTGCCAGTAGTAATGGACTAGCGGCAATACAGTACTTC.

This clone was counted between two and nine times. The chain joins TRBV28 to TRBJ2-5; 7 nucleotides match TRBD1. Per germline, CDR1 MDHEN and CDR2 SYDVKM. CDR3 length equals 13 residues. J lost 5 bases, V lost 3 bases, and 3 bases had no gene match. This chain's CDR3 is CASSFWGQETQYF. For the CDR3, the DNA is TGTGCCAGCAGTTTCTGGGGACAGGAGACCCAGTACTTC.

This chain joins TRBV7-9 and TRBJ2-3; no clear D. V shed 5 bases and J shed 2 bases, with 5 bases lying between them. This CDR3 is 12 amino acids long. Germline values: CDR1 SEHNR, CDR2 FQNEAQ (reference sequence). As DNA, the CDR3 is TGTGCCAGCAGCATTTACACAGATACGCAGTATTTT. Translating gives CASSIYTDTQYF. The full variable domain, rest sourced from reference TRBV7-9 and TRBJ2-3, is DTGVSQNPRHKITKRGQNVTFRCDPISEHNRLYWYRQTLGQGPEFLTYFQNEAQLEKSRLLSDRFSAERPKGSFSTLEIQRTEQGDSAMYLCASSIYTDTQYFGPGTRLTVL.

The V and J genes are TRBV25-1 and TRBJ1-5; 7 bases fit TRBD1. Germline CDR1 MGHDK, CDR2 SYGVNS. V shed 6 bases and J 4 bases; nucleotides not matched to a gene: 9. The CDR3 is 15 amino acids. CDR3 in DNA: TGTGCCAGCAGCGAGGGGCAGGGGGGGAATCAGCCCCAGCATTTT. This sequence encodes CASSEGQGGNQPQHF.

DNA for the CDR3: TGTGCCAGCGGCCAGGGGGCTGATGGCTACACCTTC. It is translated as CASGQGADGYTF. The chain carries TRBV2 and TRBJ1-2, with 8 bases lining up with TRBD1. Germline assignment: CDR1 SNHLY and CDR2 FYNNEI. The CDR3 runs 12 residues. J lost 6 bases, V lost 8 bases, and 5 bases had no gene match.

This chain uses TRBV7-2 with TRBJ2-7; D gene unclear. CDR1 is SGHTA and CDR2 is FQGNSA in the germline V gene. The CDR3 has 13 amino acids. V was trimmed by 2 bases and J by 3 bases, leaving 8 bases between them. The CDR3 DNA is TGTGCCAGCAGCTTAACTTTTAGCTACGAGCAGTACTTC. Translation gives CASSLTFSYEQYF.

V is TRBV7-9 and J is TRBJ1-2, with 10 bases that match TRBD1. The CDR3 is made up of 16 amino acids. Losses at the gene ends were 5 bases for V and 1 base for J; bases not matched to a gene: 7. The germline V gene has CDR1 SEHNR and CDR2 FQNEAQ (reference sequence). CDR3 DNA: TGTGCCAGCAGCGGGGACAGGGGCTGGGTTAACTATGGCTACACCTTC. It is translated as CASSGDRGWVNYGYTF. The complete variable domain, with remaining parts taken from reference TRBV7-9 and TRBJ1-2, reads DTGVSQNPRHKITKRGQNVTFRCDPISEHNRLYWYRQTLGQGPEFLTYFQNEAQLEKSRLLSDRFSAERPKGSFSTLEIQRTEQGDSAMYLCASSGDRGWVNYGYTFGSGTRLTVV.

Only one count was recorded for this clone. The chain recombines TRBV5-4 with TRBJ1-1; D not resolved. V shed 4 bases and J shed 4 bases, with 11 bases lying between them. The CDR3 consists of 13 residues. Germline CDR1 is SGHNT and CDR2 is YYREEE (reference sequence). Here the CDR3 reads CASSKELGTEAFF. CDR3 DNA: TGTGCCAGCAGCAAAGAGTTGGGCACTGAAGCTTTCTTT.

The chain employs TRBV11-2 and TRBJ2-2; D unclear. The germline V gene encodes CDR1 SGHAT and CDR2 FQNNGV. Trimming took 0 bases from V and 1 from J, leaving 6 bases between them. The CDR3 has 15 residues. CDR3 loop: CASSLDHQNTGELFF. The CDR3 nucleotides are TGTGCCAGCAGCTTAGATCATCAGAACACCGGGGAGCTGTTTTTT.

The chain uses TRBV28 and TRBJ2-5, with D possibly being TRBD1 (5 bases). V was trimmed by 3 bases and J by 2 bases, leaving 7 bases between them. This CDR3 contains 13 residues. Per germline, CDR1 MDHEN and CDR2 SYDVKM. CDR3 sequence reads: CASSLPGQETQYF. CDR3 DNA: TGTGCCAGCAGTTTGCCAGGGCAAGAGACCCAGTACTTC.

The rearrangement uses TRBV6-1 and TRBJ1-5; no clear D. V lost 6 bases and J lost 0, with 12 bases in between. Germline V gene sequence: CDR1 MNHNS, CDR2 SASEGT. This CDR3 region has 15 residues. CDR3: CASSPRTVSNQPQHF. Written as DNA, the CDR3 is TGTGCCAGCAGCCCCCGGACCGTTAGCAATCAGCCCCAGCATTTT.

The chain has TRBV10-3 and TRBJ1-4; the D gene is possibly TRBD1 (6 bases). This CDR3 is built from 14 residues. Germline loops: CDR1 ENHRY, CDR2 SYGVKD. V lost 11 bases, J lost 0 bases, and 13 bases lay in between. The CDR3 region is CAGRRGATNEKLFF. DNA for the CDR3: TGTGCCGGCAGAAGGGGGGCAACTAATGAAAAACTGTTTTTT.

The rearrangement uses TRBV5-6 and TRBJ2-1, with 9 nucleotides matching TRBD2. The ends lost 3 bases at V and 0 bases at J; junction bases unmatched: 4. Germline-derived CDR1 and CDR2 are SGHDT and YYEEEE. The CDR3 is 16 residues long. As DNA, the CDR3 is TGTGCCAGCAGCTCTGAGACTAGCGGCTCCTACAATGAGCAGTTCTTC. Translating it yields CASSSETSGSYNEQFF.

V and J are TRBV5-1 and TRBJ1-2, with D possibly matching TRBD1 (5 bases). Germline V CDR1 and CDR2: SGHRS, YFSETQ. Trimming pared 5 bases from V and 4 bases from J, leaving 15 bases between. The length of the CDR3 is 14 residues. The CDR3 DNA reads as TGCGCCAGCAGTCCCGCCGGGGGAACCTATGGCTACACCTTC. This translates into CASSPAGGTYGYTF. Variable domain in full (rest from reference TRBV5-1 and TRBJ1-2): KAGVTQTPRYLIKTRGQQVTLSCSPISGHRSVSWYQQTPGQGLQFLFEYFSETQRNKGNFPGRFSGRQFSNSRSEMNVSTLELGDSALYLCASSPAGGTYGYTFGSGTRLTVV.

This clone was seen just once. CDR3 protein: CASGLTSAQETQYF. The CDR3 region has the DNA TGTGCCAGCGGATTGACTAGCGCTCAAGAGACCCAGTACTTC. The V and J genes are TRBV2 and TRBJ2-5; 8 bases agree with TRBD2. Germline V gene data show CDR1 as SNHLY and CDR2 as FYNNEI. The CDR3 consists of 14 residues. V trimming: 8 bases; J trimming: 2 bases; junction bases outside the gene matches: 7.

This chain joins TRBV5-4 and TRBJ2-3; the D is unclear. The CDR3 totals 15 residues. Germline V gene sequence: CDR1 SGHNT, CDR2 YYREEE (reference sequence). V was clipped by 2 bases and J by 2 bases, with 12 bases between them. In DNA, the CDR3 is TGTGCCAGCAGCTTTAGAGGCTCGAACACAGATACGCAGTATTTT. Protein sequence: CASSFRGSNTDTQYF. The full variable domain, its missing parts supplied by reference TRBV5-4 and TRBJ2-3, is ETGVTQSPTHLIKTRGQQVTLRCSSQSGHNTVSWYQQALGQGPQFIFQYYREEENGRGNFPPRFSGLQFPNYSSELNVNALELDDSALYLCASSFRGSNTDTQYFGPGTRLTVL.

The V and J genes are TRBV15 and TRBJ1-2; possibly TRBD1 for D (6 bases). Germline V gives CDR1 LNHNV, CDR2 YYDKDF (reference sequence). This CDR3 is 15 amino acids long. Trimming stripped 0 bases from V and 4 bases from J, with 12 bases between. The DNA of the CDR3 is TGTGCCACCAGCAGAGAGACAGGTTTACTCTATGGCTACACCTTC. Translated, it gives CATSRETGLLYGYTF. Looking up the rest from reference TRBV15 and TRBJ1-2 gives the full variable domain: DAMVIQNPRYQVTQFGKPVTLSCSQTLNHNVMYWYQQKSSQAPKLLFHYYDKDFNNEADTPDNFQSRRPNTSFCFLDIRSPGLGDTAMYLCATSRETGLLYGYTFGSGTRLTVV.

The chain links TRBV5-1 to TRBJ2-1, with 9 nucleotides matching TRBD2. This CDR3 contains 16 residues. V shed 4 bases and J 5 bases; nucleotides not matched to a gene: 10. Germline assignment: CDR1 SGHRS and CDR2 YFSETQ. CDR3 bases: TGCGCCAGCAGCATTCAAGCGGGCGGGGGGGACAATGAGCAGTTCTTC. It is translated as CASSIQAGGGDNEQFF.

The chain couples TRBV5-1 to TRBJ2-2; possibly TRBD2 for D (5 bases). Germline assignment: CDR1 SGHRS and CDR2 YFSETQ. The CDR3 length is 15 residues. V was pared by 2 bases and J by 1 base, with 9 bases between. As DNA, the CDR3 is TGCGCCAGCAGCTTTCGCCGGGAGAACACCGGGGAGCTGTTTTTT. Its translation: CASSFRRENTGELFF.

The gene calls are TRBV4-1 and TRBJ2-7; D ambiguous. V lost 4 bases to trimming and J lost 6 bases, with 10 bases between them. CDR3 length equals 12 residues. Germline V lookup: CDR1 MGHRA, CDR2 YSYEKL. The CDR3 reads CASSPDWSEQYF. CDR3 coding DNA: TGCGCCAGCAGCCCAGACTGGAGCGAGCAGTACTTC.